A few counts support the clone carrying this T cell receptor (beta chain). Its antigen is undetermined. The CDR3 sequence is 14 residues long. Unmatched junction bases numbered 3, after V lost 0 bases and J lost 7 bases. The germline CDR1 and CDR2 sequences are SGHDT and YYEEEE. Treatment here: oral pan-JAK inhibitor, 5-10 mg twice daily. Lesional scalp punch biopsies and peripheral blood came from alopecia areata patients. Extraction of RNA preceded its reverse transcription into cDNA, which served as the sequencing template. TCRdb keeps only in-frame clones here, not all; method: immunoSEQ multiplex PCR. The sample holds around 200,000 clones, 40% to 65% seen once. This specimen belongs to a study of CD8+ T cells in alopecia areata. Across the study: Tofacitinib lasted 6 to 18 months, then 6 months off drug. Study-wide results and caveats: Lesional scalp, notably in alopecia totalis/universalis, had clonality above that of normal scalp. Links between baseline CD8+ expansion and response need larger treated cohorts.

The chain employs TRBV5-6 and TRBJ1-1; 10 nucleotides agree with TRBD1. This TCR was recovered from a human donor with alopecia areata. Here the sequenced sample was CD8+ T cells sorted from blood, taken at week 24, from a patient treated with tofacitinib. CDR3 loop: CASSLGQGASEAFF. DNA of the CDR3: TGTGCCAGCAGCTTGGGACAGGGGGCAAGTGAAGCTTTCTTT.